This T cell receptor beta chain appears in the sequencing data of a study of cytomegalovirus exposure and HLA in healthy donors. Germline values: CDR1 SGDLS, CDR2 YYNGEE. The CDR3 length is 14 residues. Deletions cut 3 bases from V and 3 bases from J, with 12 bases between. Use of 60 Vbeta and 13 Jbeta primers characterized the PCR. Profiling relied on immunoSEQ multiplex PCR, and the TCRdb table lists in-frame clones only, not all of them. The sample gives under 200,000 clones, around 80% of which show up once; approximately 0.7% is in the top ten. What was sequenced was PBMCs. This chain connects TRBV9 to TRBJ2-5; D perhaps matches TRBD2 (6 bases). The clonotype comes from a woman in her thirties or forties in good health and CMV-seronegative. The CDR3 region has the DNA TGTGCCAGCAGCGGCGGGACGACCAAAGAGACCCAGTACTTC. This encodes CASSGGTTKETQYF.